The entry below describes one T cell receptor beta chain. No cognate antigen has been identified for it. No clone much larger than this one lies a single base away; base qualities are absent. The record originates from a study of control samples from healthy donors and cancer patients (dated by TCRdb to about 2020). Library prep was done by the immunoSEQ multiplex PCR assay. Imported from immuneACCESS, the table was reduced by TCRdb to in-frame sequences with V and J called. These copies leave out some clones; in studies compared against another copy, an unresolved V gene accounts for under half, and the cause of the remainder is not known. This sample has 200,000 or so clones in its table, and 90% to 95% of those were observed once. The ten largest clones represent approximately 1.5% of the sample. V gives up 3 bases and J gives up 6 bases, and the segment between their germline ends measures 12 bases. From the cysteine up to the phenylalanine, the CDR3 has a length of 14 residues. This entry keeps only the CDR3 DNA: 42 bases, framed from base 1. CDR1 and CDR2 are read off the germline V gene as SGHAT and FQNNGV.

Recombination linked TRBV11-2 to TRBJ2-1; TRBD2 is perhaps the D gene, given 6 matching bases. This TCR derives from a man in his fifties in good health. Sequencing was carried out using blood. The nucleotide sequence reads TGTGCCAGCAGCTTTGTCGGGGGAGGCAATGAGCAGTTCTTC. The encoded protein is CASSFVGGGNEQFF.